Listed here are 24 T cell receptor beta chains from one sample, sequenced in a study of cytomegalovirus exposure and HLA in healthy donors. The PCR ran on 60 Vbeta and 13 Jbeta primers. Sequencing was performed with immunoSEQ multiplex PCR; in TCRdb, only in-frame clones are kept and a portion is missing. The sample has under 250,000 clones, 78% seen once. Sequencing input: PBMCs. These receptors came from a boy younger than 18 in good health and CMV-seronegative.

This clone was observed a handful of times. The rearrangement joins TRBV10-3 to TRBJ1-1, with D uncertain. The V end lost 2 bases, the J end lost 4 bases, and 8 bases lay between the germline ends. The germline V gene encodes CDR1 ENHRY and CDR2 SYGVKD. The CDR3 runs 13 residues. The chain's CDR3 is CAISEPGITEAFF. The CDR3 coding sequence is TGTGCCATCAGTGAGCCAGGAATCACTGAAGCTTTCTTT.

V is TRBV4-1 and J is TRBJ1-2; D perhaps matches TRBD1 (6 bases). The germline gives CDR1 MGHRA, CDR2 YSYEKL. This CDR3 has 14 amino acids. Trimming left V 1 base short and J 4 bases short, with 10 bases between. CDR3 in DNA: TGCGCCAGCAGCCAAGTTGGGGGCGGCTATGGCTACACCTTC. Translated: CASSQVGGGYGYTF.

The chain has TRBV6-5 and TRBJ2-3, with D hard to call. V gave up 6 bases and J gave up 0 bases, with 7 bases separating them. The germline gives CDR1 MNHEY, CDR2 SVGAGI. The CDR3 is made up of 13 amino acids. This CDR3 reads CASRWQSTDTQYF. For the CDR3, the DNA is TGTGCCAGCAGGTGGCAGAGCACAGATACGCAGTATTTT.

The gene calls are TRBV11-2 and TRBJ2-3, with 11 bases matching TRBD2. The CDR3 totals 15 residues. Looked up from germline, CDR1 is SGHAT and CDR2 is FQNNGV. V lost 6 bases, J lost 8 bases, and 10 bases stayed unmatched. In nucleotides, the CDR3 is TGTGCCAGCAGACAGCTAGCGGGGGGAAGTGGTACGCAGTATTTT. Its translation is CASRQLAGGSGTQYF.

The chain is built from TRBV10-3 and TRBJ1-2; 9 bases map to TRBD1. CDR1 is ENHRY, CDR2 SYGVKD, per germline. CDR3 length equals 19 residues. After removal of 4 bases from V and 4 bases from J, the junction contained 19 bases not matched to a gene. The CDR3 DNA sequence: TGTGCCATCAGTGGAATGGACCTGGGACAGGGCGTTGAGTCCTATGGCTACACCTTC. Its translation: CAISGMDLGQGVESYGYTF.

This clone was observed once. The chain combines TRBV30 with TRBJ2-7; TRBD1 matches 8 bases. Germline V gene sequence: CDR1 GTSNPN, CDR2 SVGIG (reference sequence). J was trimmed by 2 bases and V by 3 bases; bases with no gene match: 9. This CDR3 has 15 amino acids. The CDR3 is CAWRAGMDRAYEQYF. The CDR3 nucleotides are TGTGCCTGGAGGGCTGGGATGGACAGGGCCTACGAGCAGTACTTC.

This chain joins TRBV11-3 and TRBJ1-2, with D possibly TRBD1 on 6 matching bases. The CDR3 has 19 amino acids. The germline CDR1 and CDR2 sequences are SGHNT and YENEEA. V gave up 5 bases and J gave up 2 bases, with 27 bases separating them. The CDR3 region has the DNA TGTGCCAGCAGCCTACTCCCAGTGTCTCCGACAGGAAGAAACTATGGCTACACCTTC. It yields the protein CASSLLPVSPTGRNYGYTF.

The rearrangement joins TRBV5-4 to TRBJ2-7; 12 bases match TRBD2. CDR3 size: 15 residues. In germline, CDR1 is SGHNT, CDR2 YYREEE (reference sequence). V shed 3 bases and J 7 bases; nucleotides not matched to a gene: 8. The CDR3 loop reads CASSYGLAGYGEQYF. The CDR3 nucleotides read TGTGCCAGCAGCTACGGACTAGCGGGATATGGTGAGCAGTACTTC.

The rearrangement joins TRBV6-5 to TRBJ2-5; TRBD2 matches at 7 bases. This CDR3 is 15 amino acids long. Trimming took 1 base from V and 2 from J; bases not matched to a gene: 4. The germline V gene has CDR1 MNHEY and CDR2 SVGAGI. The CDR3 reads CASSYYPGLQETQYF. DNA of the CDR3: TGTGCCAGCAGTTACTACCCGGGACTACAAGAGACCCAGTACTTC.

The chain has TRBV7-6 and TRBJ2-1, with D tentatively TRBD2 (6 bases). Germline V lookup: CDR1 SGHVS, CDR2 FNYEAQ. The length of the CDR3 is 17 residues. The germline V and J ends were trimmed by 5 bases and 3 bases, with 20 bases remaining between them. CDR3 sequence: CASSNSTWRRVYNEQFF. CDR3 coding DNA: TGTGCCAGCAGCAATAGCACCTGGCGGAGGGTCTACAATGAGCAGTTCTTC.

The rearrangement links TRBV5-4 to TRBJ2-2, with 8 positions matching TRBD2. This CDR3 is 14 amino acids long. With V trimmed by 8 bases and J by 9 bases, 12 bases remained unmatched. Germline V lookup: CDR1 SGHNT, CDR2 YYREEE (reference sequence). CDR3 sequence (DNA): TGTGCCAGTACCGGGACTAGTGCCGACCGGGAGCTGTTTTTT. Its translation is CASTGTSADRELFF.

The chain joins TRBV6-1 to TRBJ2-5; the D gene is possibly TRBD2 (5 bases). The CDR3 is made up of 13 amino acids. Trimming removed 7 bases from V and 5 bases from J, with 14 bases in between. CDR1 is MNHNS, CDR2 SASEGT, per germline. CDR3 bases: TGTGCCAGCACGAATGAGGGTAGGGAGACCCAGTACTTC. This translates into CASTNEGRETQYF.

This chain uses TRBV19 with TRBJ2-7; 7 positions agree with TRBD1. This CDR3 spans 15 amino acids. The junction had 9 bases not matched to a gene; V was cut back by 2 bases and J by 5 bases. Looked up from germline, CDR1 is LNHDA and CDR2 is SQIVND (reference sequence). The CDR3 DNA reads as TGTGCCAGTAGTATATTCGAGACAGGGTTAAACGAGCAGTACTTC. Amino acids: CASSIFETGLNEQYF.

This rearrangement joins TRBV5-1 to TRBJ2-3, with TRBD2 as a possible D gene (5 bases). This CDR3 is 13 amino acids long. CDR1 SGHRS and CDR2 YFSETQ come from the germline V gene. Trimming took 10 bases from V and 5 from J, leaving 17 bases between them. Written as DNA, the CDR3 is TGCGCCGGTTGGACTCGCCCCAAAGATACGCAGTATTTT. This sequence encodes CAGWTRPKDTQYF.

V gene TRBV19 combines with J gene TRBJ1-5; TRBD1 might be the D (6 bases). V was shortened by 7 bases and J by 4 bases, with 23 bases between the two germline ends. The CDR3 contains 17 residues. Per germline, CDR1 LNHDA and CDR2 SQIVND (reference sequence). CDR3 bases: TGTGCCAGTAACTCCGGGACAAGCATTCTGTTAAATCAGCCCCAGCATTTT. Its translation is CASNSGTSILLNQPQHF. Variable domain in full (rest from reference TRBV19 and TRBJ1-5): DGGITQSPKYLFRKEGQNVTLSCEQNLNHDAMYWYRQDPGQGLRLIYYSQIVNDFQKGDIAEGYSVSREKKESFPLTVTSAQKNPTAFYLCASNSGTSILLNQPQHFGDGTRLSIL.

This chain joins TRBV28 and TRBJ1-1; maybe TRBD1 (6 bases). V was clipped by 6 bases and J by 4 bases, with 12 bases between them. The germline CDR1 and CDR2 sequences are MDHEN and SYDVKM. The CDR3 has 13 amino acids. For the CDR3, the DNA is TGTGCCAGCAGCCCTACAGGGACCACTGAAGCTTTCTTT. Translation: CASSPTGTTEAFF.

The chain couples TRBV30 to TRBJ2-1, with D possibly matching TRBD1 (5 bases). From germline, CDR1 is GTSNPN and CDR2 SVGIG (reference sequence). CDR3 length: 13 amino acids. V was shortened by 4 bases and J by 9 bases, with 16 bases between the two germline ends. The CDR3, as DNA: TGTGCCTGGAAGGGGATCTATTTGGGTGAGCAGTTCTTC. Translated: CAWKGIYLGEQFF. The full variable domain, completed using reference TRBV30 and TRBJ2-1, is SQTIHQWPATLVQPVGSPLSLECTVEGTSNPNLYWYRQAAGRGLQLLFYSVGIGQISSEVPQNLSASRPQDRQFILSSKKLLLSDSGFYLCAWKGIYLGEQFFGPGTRLTVL.

This clone was counted a single time. The chain carries TRBV6-5 and TRBJ1-2; the D gene is possibly TRBD1 (6 bases). Between the trimmed V and J ends, which lost 5 bases and 7 bases, there was a span of 11 bases. The germline CDR1 and CDR2 sequences are MNHEY and SVGAGI. The CDR3 totals 12 residues. CDR3 sequence reads: CASSPDSCGYTF. The CDR3 DNA follows: TGTGCCAGCAGTCCGGACAGTTGTGGCTACACCTTC.

The chain couples TRBV11-1 to TRBJ2-7; 7 bases line up with TRBD1. CDR1 and CDR2 from the germline V gene are SGHAT and FQDESV (reference sequence). With 0 bases clipped from V and 0 bases from J, the junction kept 5 bases outside the gene matches. This CDR3 has 16 amino acids. CDR3 nucleotide sequence: TGTGCCAGCAGCTTAGCTGGGGACAGATACTCCTACGAGCAGTACTTC. This sequence encodes CASSLAGDRYSYEQYF.

V is TRBV10-3 and J is TRBJ1-2; 10 positions match TRBD1. The CDR3 totals 15 residues. V lost 2 bases and J lost 3; bases outside the gene matches: 3. The germline gives CDR1 ENHRY, CDR2 SYGVKD. In nucleotides, the CDR3 is TGTGCCATCAGTGAGCCGGGACAGGGGTACTATGGCTACACCTTC. Translation gives CAISEPGQGYYGYTF.

The rearrangement joins TRBV6-1 to TRBJ1-4; 8 positions match TRBD1. V was pared by 3 bases and J by 7 bases, with 4 bases of the junction left unmatched. Looked up from germline, CDR1 is MNHNS and CDR2 is SASEGT. The CDR3 totals 14 residues. CDR3 sequence reads: CASSEGTGPEKLFF. The CDR3, as DNA: TGTGCCAGCAGTGAGGGGACAGGCCCTGAAAAACTGTTTTTT.

The rearrangement uses TRBV5-1 and TRBJ2-1, with D hard to call. Trimming left V 1 base short and J 7 bases short, with 9 bases between. The germline gives CDR1 SGHRS, CDR2 YFSETQ. The CDR3 sequence is 13 residues long. The CDR3 spells CASSLIAENEQFF. CDR3 DNA sequence: TGCGCCAGCAGCTTGATCGCTGAGAATGAGCAGTTCTTC.

The chain has TRBV5-1 and TRBJ2-6; 7 nucleotides line up with TRBD2. CDR1 and CDR2 from the germline V gene are SGHRS and YFSETQ. The CDR3 is 19 amino acids. Trimming cost V 0 bases and J 0 bases; bases outside gene matches: 9. The CDR3 bases are TGCGCCAGCAGCTTGGCCGGTCTAGCGGCGACCTCTGGGGCCAACGTCCTGACTTTC. This codes for CASSLAGLAATSGANVLTF.

The chain joins TRBV5-5 to TRBJ2-5, with D maybe TRBD1 (5 bases). CDR1 SGHKS and CDR2 YYEKEE come from the germline V gene (reference sequence). The CDR3 runs to 13 residues. V was cut by 2 bases and J by 1 base, with 6 bases left in between. CDR3 sequence reads: CASSFQGQETQYF. In nucleotides, the CDR3 is TGTGCCAGCAGCTTCCAGGGCCAAGAGACCCAGTACTTC. Using reference TRBV5-5 and TRBJ2-5 for the parts outside the CDR3, the full variable domain is DAGVTQSPTHLIKTRGQQVTLRCSPISGHKSVSWYQQVLGQGPQFIFQYYEKEERGRGNFPDRFSARQFPNYSSELNVNALLLGDSALYLCASSFQGQETQYFGPGTRLLVL.